This T cell receptor (beta chain) was identified during a study of T cell responses to AZD1222 COVID-19 vaccine. Points from the study as a whole: Across spike, vaccine-associated CD4 TCRs were found, dominant at 160-218 and 743-854. Reports say nearly half of spike-specific TCRs go after unmutated variant regions.

Trimming pared 0 bases from V and 0 bases from J, leaving 5 bases between. Per the germline V gene, CDR1 is LGHNA and CDR2 is YSLEER. The CDR3 has 15 residues. Some clones are missing from TCRdb's copy, which holds only in-frame ones; the method was immunoSEQ multiplex PCR. The sample has about 210,000 clones; 90% to 95% are singletons. On this clone itself: Its antigen is not identified.

The material was peripheral blood, obtained 28 days after the second dose of the MenACWY control vaccine. This chain uses TRBV4-3 with TRBJ1-4; D not resolved. This clonotype originated in an adult who received the MenACWY meningococcal vaccine as a control. In DNA form, the CDR3 reads TGCGCCAGCAGCCAAGACGTTGCAACTAATGAAAAACTGTTTTTT. Protein product: CASSQDVATNEKLFF.